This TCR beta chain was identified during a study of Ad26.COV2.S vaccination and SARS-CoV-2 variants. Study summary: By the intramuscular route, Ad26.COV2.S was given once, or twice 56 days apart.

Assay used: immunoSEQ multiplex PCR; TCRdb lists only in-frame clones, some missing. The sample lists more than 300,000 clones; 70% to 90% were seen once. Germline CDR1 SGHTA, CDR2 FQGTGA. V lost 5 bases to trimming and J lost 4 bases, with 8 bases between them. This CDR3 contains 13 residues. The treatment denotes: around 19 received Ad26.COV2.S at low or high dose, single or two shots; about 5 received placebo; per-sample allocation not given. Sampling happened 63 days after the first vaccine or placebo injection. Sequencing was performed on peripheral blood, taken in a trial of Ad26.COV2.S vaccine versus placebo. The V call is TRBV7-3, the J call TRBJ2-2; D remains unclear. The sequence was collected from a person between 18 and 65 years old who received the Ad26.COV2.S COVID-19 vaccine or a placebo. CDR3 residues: CASSPQVTGELFF. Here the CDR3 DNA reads TGTGCCAGCAGCCCTCAGGTCACCGGGGAGCTGTTTTTT.